Following are 29 T cell receptor beta chains from one sample sequenced in a study of blood T cell repertoires in COVID-19. The method was immunoSEQ multiplex PCR; TCRdb's version includes in-frame clones alone and lacks a portion of them. The sample has approximately 46,000 clones, nearly 90% seen once. Sequenced: peripheral blood. Receptors originate from a man between 50 and 59 years old with active COVID-19.

This chain connects TRBV11-3 to TRBJ2-2; unclear D gene. There are 13 residues in the CDR3. V was clipped by 3 bases and J by 6 bases, with 8 bases between them. Germline V gives CDR1 SGHNT, CDR2 YENEEA. The CDR3 DNA reads as TGTGCCAGCAGCTTCTATTACTCCGGGGAGCTGTTTTTT. Residues: CASSFYYSGELFF.

This rearrangement joins TRBV7-3 to TRBJ2-1; a possible D gene is TRBD1 (6 bases). CDR3 size: 14 residues. Germline V CDR1 and CDR2: SGHTA, FQGTGA. The germline V and J ends were trimmed by 5 bases and 6 bases, with 14 bases remaining between them. CDR3 coding DNA: TGTGCCAGCAGCCCCACGAGGGGGTCCAATGAGCAGTTCTTC. This encodes CASSPTRGSNEQFF.

The genes are TRBV5-6 and TRBJ2-3; no reliable D call. Trimming shortened V by 0 bases and J by 0 bases, and 8 bases separated the two germline ends. CDR3 length: 15 residues. Germline V gene data show CDR1 as SGHDT and CDR2 as YYEEEE. The CDR3 DNA sequence: TGTGCCAGCAGCTTGGCTCAGATTAGCACAGATACGCAGTATTTT. This translates into CASSLAQISTDTQYF.

V and J are TRBV5-4 and TRBJ1-1; D remains ambiguous. The V end lost 1 base, the J end lost 4 bases, and 11 bases lay between the germline ends. CDR3 size: 14 residues. From germline, CDR1 is SGHNT and CDR2 YYREEE (reference sequence). CDR3 sequence reads: CASSLRGGVTEAFF. CDR3 DNA: TGTGCCAGCAGCTTGCGGGGTGGTGTCACTGAAGCTTTCTTT.

The gene calls are TRBV29-1 and TRBJ1-1, with D possibly being TRBD1 (6 bases). Looked up from germline, CDR1 is SQVTM and CDR2 is ANQGSEA. The CDR3 spans 14 residues. V dropped 0 bases and J dropped 1 base, with 9 bases sitting between them. As DNA, the CDR3 is TGCAGCGTTGAAGATGGACAGAAGAACACTGAAGCTTTCTTT. Protein product: CSVEDGQKNTEAFF.

The V call is TRBV21-1, the J call TRBJ1-5. TRBV21-1 has pseudogene status. The CDR3 loop spans 13 amino acids. In DNA, the CDR3 is TGTGCCAGCAGCAAAGCGCTGAGCCAGCCCCAGCATTTT. It specifies CASSKALSQPQHF.

The V call is TRBV10-2, the J call TRBJ2-5, with 11 bases identical to TRBD2. In germline, CDR1 is WSHSY, CDR2 SAAADI. The CDR3 is 14 amino acids. Trimming cost V 4 bases and J 4 bases; bases outside gene matches: 2. DNA of the CDR3: TGCGCCAGCAGTGGCCTAGCGGGGGGAGAGACCCAGTACTTC. It is translated as CASSGLAGGETQYF.

The chain's CDR3 is CATQLAFTDTQYF. CDR3 bases: TGTGCCACCCAGTTGGCTTTTACAGATACGCAGTATTTT. The chain uses TRBV28 and TRBJ2-3, with unresolved D. This CDR3 is 13 amino acids long. Germline values: CDR1 MDHEN, CDR2 SYDVKM. Between the trimmed V and J ends, which lost 10 bases and 3 bases, there was a span of 14 bases.

The chain is built from TRBV2 and TRBJ2-7; TRBD1 might be the D (6 bases). Trimming shortened V by 6 bases and J by 1 base, and 13 bases separated the two germline ends. Germline V gene sequence: CDR1 SNHLY, CDR2 FYNNEI. The CDR3 contains 14 residues. The CDR3 DNA sequence: TGTGCCAGCAGAGGACAGTACACATCCTACGAGCAGTACTTC. Translation gives CASRGQYTSYEQYF.

The chain carries TRBV9 and TRBJ1-2; 9 positions match TRBD1. The CDR3 has 13 amino acids. J gave up 10 bases and V 4 bases, and 8 bases lay outside the gene matches. Germline V gene data show CDR1 as SGDLS and CDR2 as YYNGEE. In DNA, the CDR3 is TGTGCCAGCAGCCCCCGGACAGGGGAAGACTACACCTTC. Protein: CASSPRTGEDYTF.

This clone was seen a single time. V and J are TRBV27 and TRBJ1-5; 8 nucleotides agree with TRBD1. Losses at the gene ends were 4 bases for V and 6 bases for J; bases not matched to a gene: 5. Germline V gives CDR1 MNHEY, CDR2 SMNVEV (reference sequence). The CDR3 loop spans 14 amino acids. The CDR3 is CASSSSGGGQPQHF. Here the CDR3 DNA reads TGTGCCAGCAGTTCATCAGGGGGCGGTCAGCCCCAGCATTTT.

The V gene is TRBV5-1, the J gene TRBJ2-1; D call uncertain. This CDR3 has 14 residues. Per the germline V gene, CDR1 is SGHRS and CDR2 is YFSETQ. Trimming stripped 0 bases from V and 5 bases from J, with 9 bases between. The chain's CDR3 is CASSLGHNNNEQFF. The CDR3 DNA reads TGCGCCAGCAGCTTGGGACACAACAACAATGAGCAGTTCTTC.

This clone was counted once. In the same sample, other DNA sequences code for this CDR3. The chain recombines TRBV20-1 with TRBJ2-7; D is ambiguous. Trimming took off 6 bases at V and 1 base at J, with 7 bases between the two ends. CDR3 length: 11 residues. In germline, CDR1 is DFQATT, CDR2 SNEGSKA (reference sequence). Written as DNA, the CDR3 is TGCAGTGCGCGAGGATCCTACGAGCAGTACTTC. It specifies CSARGSYEQYF.

The chain carries TRBV7-8 and TRBJ1-4; D is undetermined. CDR1 is SGHVS, CDR2 FQNEAQ, per germline. Trimming removed 1 base from V and 6 bases from J, with 6 bases in between. This CDR3 contains 13 residues. The CDR3 protein is CASSLGSYEKLFF. In DNA, the CDR3 is TGTGCCAGCAGCTTAGGCAGTTATGAAAAACTGTTTTTT.

The chain uses TRBV3-1 (or the pseudogene TRBV3-2) and TRBJ2-3; TRBD1 agrees at 7 bases. The V gene's germline CDR1 is LGHDT and CDR2 YNNKEL (reference sequence). Germline trimming cut 4 bases from V and 0 bases from J; bases unmatched to any gene: 7. The CDR3 covers 16 residues. This CDR3 is CASSPRTGGSTDTQYF. As DNA, the CDR3 is TGTGCCAGCAGCCCCAGGACAGGAGGTAGCACAGATACGCAGTATTTT.

This rearrangement joins TRBV2 to TRBJ1-5, with D possibly matching TRBD1 (5 bases). The CDR3 length is 15 residues. V lost 3 bases to trimming and J lost 1 base, with 10 bases between them. CDR1 and CDR2 (germline): SNHLY, FYNNEI. The CDR3 sequence is CASSDQGGSNQPQHF. CDR3 DNA: TGTGCCAGCAGTGACCAGGGAGGGAGCAATCAGCCCCAGCATTTT. The full variable domain, in which reference TRBV2 and TRBJ1-5 provide the parts outside the CDR3, is EPEVTQTPSHQVTQMGQEVILRCVPISNHLYFYWYRQILGQKVEFLVSFYNNEISEKSEIFDDQFSVERPDGSNFTLKIRSTKLEDSAMYFCASSDQGGSNQPQHFGDGTRLSIL.

V and J are TRBV15 and TRBJ2-2; D is unclear. Germline V gives CDR1 LNHNV, CDR2 YYDKDF (reference sequence). V was trimmed by 0 bases and J by 0 bases, leaving 5 bases between them. The CDR3 contains 15 residues. As DNA, the CDR3 is TGTGCCACCAGCAGAGATACTGCGAACACCGGGGAGCTGTTTTTT. It yields the protein CATSRDTANTGELFF.

This clone was counted once. This chain joins TRBV5-1 and TRBJ2-2, with 7 bases aligning to TRBD2. V lost 4 bases and J lost 4; bases outside the gene matches: 4. CDR3 length: 14 amino acids. The V gene's germline CDR1 is SGHRS and CDR2 YFSETQ. CDR3 coding DNA: TGCGCCAGCAGCCAGGGAGGGATCACCGGGGAGCTGTTTTTT. Translation gives CASSQGGITGELFF. Using reference TRBV5-1 and TRBJ2-2 for the parts outside the CDR3, the full variable domain is KAGVTQTPRYLIKTRGQQVTLSCSPISGHRSVSWYQQTPGQGLQFLFEYFSETQRNKGNFPGRFSGRQFSNSRSEMNVSTLELGDSALYLCASSQGGITGELFFGEGSRLTVL.

The genes are TRBV27 and TRBJ2-7; weak D call: TRBD2 (6 bases). Deletions cut 3 bases from V and 5 bases from J, with 14 bases between. The CDR3 is made up of 14 amino acids. CDR1 and CDR2 from the germline V gene are MNHEY and SMNVEV (reference sequence). The CDR3 spells CASSFGGKMNEQYF. Here the CDR3 DNA reads TGTGCCAGCAGTTTTGGAGGGAAAATGAACGAGCAGTACTTC.

This rearrangement joins TRBV28 to TRBJ1-5, with D possibly matching TRBD1 (6 bases). In germline, CDR1 is MDHEN, CDR2 SYDVKM. The CDR3 extends over 14 amino acids. The V end was cut by 8 bases, the J end by 0 bases, with 11 bases between. The CDR3 region is CASCVTGSNQPQHF. The CDR3 region has the DNA TGTGCCAGCTGCGTGACAGGTAGCAATCAGCCCCAGCATTTT.

The chain joins TRBV7-9 to TRBJ2-3; D possibly corresponds to TRBD1 (6 bases). The germline V gene encodes CDR1 SEHNR and CDR2 FQNEAQ (reference sequence). CDR3 length equals 12 residues. V lost 6 bases and J lost 6, with 10 bases in between. The CDR3 DNA is TGTGCCAGCAGAACTACAGGGGATACGCAGTATTTT. Its translation: CASRTTGDTQYF.

This clone has a single count. This chain joins TRBV9 and TRBJ2-2; no definite D call. Trimming pared 0 bases from V and 8 bases from J, leaving 11 bases between. Germline V gene sequence: CDR1 SGDLS, CDR2 YYNGEE. The CDR3 is 14 amino acids. CDR3 protein: CASSVGTPIGELFF. The DNA for the CDR3 is TGTGCCAGCAGCGTAGGAACTCCGATTGGGGAGCTGTTTTTT.

This chain uses TRBV10-2 with TRBJ2-7; 9 bases match TRBD1. The CDR3 covers 17 residues. Unmatched junction bases numbered 11, after V lost 0 bases and J lost 5 bases. CDR1 and CDR2 from the germline V gene are WSHSY and SAAADI. As DNA, the CDR3 is TGCGCCAGCAGTGAGTCGCCCCTGGACAGGGGAGGCCACGAGCAGTACTTC. The encoded protein is CASSESPLDRGGHEQYF.

This clone was recorded once. The chain couples TRBV18 to TRBJ1-2; TRBD1 aligns across 7 bases. The V and J ends lost 4 bases and 6 bases, in that order; junction bases with no gene match: 5. The CDR3 spans 13 residues. Germline CDR1 reads KGHSH; CDR2 reads LQKENI. Here the CDR3 DNA reads TGTGCCAGCTCACAGACAGGGATTGATGGCTACACCTTC. This gives the protein CASSQTGIDGYTF.

The CDR3 DNA follows: TGTGCCAGTACTAGACCCCGTTTGAACACTGAAGCTTTCTTT. The encoded protein is CASTRPRLNTEAFF. The chain is built from TRBV19 and TRBJ1-1; D uncertain. The CDR3 consists of 14 residues. Trimming took off 7 bases at V and 0 bases at J, with 12 bases between the two ends. The germline gives CDR1 LNHDA, CDR2 SQIVND (reference sequence).

The chain combines TRBV7-9 with TRBJ2-5; D is perhaps TRBD2 (5 bases). Germline CDR1 and CDR2: SEHNR and FQNEAQ (reference sequence). The CDR3 runs 14 residues. Trimming took off 1 base at V and 4 bases at J, with 10 bases between the two ends. The CDR3 reads CASSLVFRGETQYF. The CDR3 bases are TGTGCCAGCAGCTTAGTATTCCGGGGAGAGACCCAGTACTTC.

The rearrangement uses TRBV7-8 and TRBJ2-5; weak D call: TRBD1 (5 bases). Looked up from germline, CDR1 is SGHVS and CDR2 is FQNEAQ. Between the trimmed V and J ends, which lost 5 bases and 4 bases, there was a span of 11 bases. The CDR3 has 13 residues. The DNA for the CDR3 is TGTGCCAGCAGCCCCAGGGAACGAGAGACCCAGTACTTC. Translating gives CASSPRERETQYF.

This clone appeared a few times. The chain links TRBV10-3 to TRBJ1-6, with 7 bases identical to TRBD1. CDR1 and CDR2 (germline): ENHRY, SYGVKD. This CDR3 contains 15 residues. The J segment lost 7 bases and the V segment lost 6 bases, leaving 9 bases of the junction unmatched. The CDR3 reads CAISGVGGQNSPLHF. The CDR3 DNA follows: TGTGCCATCAGCGGGGTAGGGGGCCAAAATTCACCCCTCCACTTT.

V usage is TRBV5-8 and J usage is TRBJ2-3; TRBD1 matches 8 bases. The germline V gene has CDR1 SGHTS and CDR2 YDEGEE. CDR3 size: 15 residues. Trimming at V came to 5 bases and at J to 1 base, leaving 6 bases not matched to a gene. The CDR3, as DNA: TGTGCCAGCAGTGGGACAGGCACCCGCACAGATACGCAGTATTTT. Its translation: CASSGTGTRTDTQYF.